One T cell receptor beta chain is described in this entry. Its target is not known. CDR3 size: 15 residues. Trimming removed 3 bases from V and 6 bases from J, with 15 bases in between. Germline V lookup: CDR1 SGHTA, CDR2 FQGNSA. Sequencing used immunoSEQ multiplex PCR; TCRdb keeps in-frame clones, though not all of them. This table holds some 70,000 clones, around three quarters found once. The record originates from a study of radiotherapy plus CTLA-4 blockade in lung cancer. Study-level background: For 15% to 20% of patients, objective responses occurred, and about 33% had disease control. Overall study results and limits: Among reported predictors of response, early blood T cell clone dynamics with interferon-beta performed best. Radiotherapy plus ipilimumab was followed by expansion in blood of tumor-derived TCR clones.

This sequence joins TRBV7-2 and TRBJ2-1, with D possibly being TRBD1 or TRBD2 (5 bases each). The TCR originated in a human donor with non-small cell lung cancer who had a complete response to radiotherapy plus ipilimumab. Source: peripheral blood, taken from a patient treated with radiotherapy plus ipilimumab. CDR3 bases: TGTGCCAGCAGCTTCAAAGGGCGAGGGGCCAATGAGCAGTTCTTC. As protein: CASSFKGRGANEQFF.